The following is a T cell receptor (beta chain) sequence with its context. Germline V gene sequence: CDR1 MDHEN, CDR2 SYDVKM. The V and J ends lost 4 bases and 5 bases respectively, with 8 bases between them. This CDR3 spans 13 amino acids. Authors' analysis steps: Quantification of nucleated cells was approximated via reference gene primer amplification. The method was immunoSEQ multiplex PCR; TCRdb's version includes in-frame clones alone and lacks a portion of them. For V, J and clone size, that table is used; D and trimming come from the DNA. The sample contains nearly 65,000 clones, about 88% of which appear only once. This sample is drawn from a study of blood T cell repertoires in COVID-19. Study details: The analysed material was cDNA or gDNA that came from T cells, B-cell-depleted T cells, or PBMCs.

Sequencing was carried out using peripheral blood. The origin of this receptor is a human donor in a cohort sampled during active COVID-19. The chain uses TRBV28 and TRBJ2-2; D unresolved. CDR3: CASSSFVTGELFF. CDR3 coding DNA: TGTGCCAGCAGTTCCTTTGTAACCGGGGAGCTGTTTTTT.